This TCR beta chain was captured by sequencing in a study of T cell responses to AZD1222 COVID-19 vaccine. Sequencing used immunoSEQ multiplex PCR; TCRdb keeps in-frame clones, though not all of them. The repertoire holds some 94,000 clones, with approximately 92% as singletons. V trimming: 4 bases; J trimming: 2 bases; junction bases outside the gene matches: 9. Germline V lookup: CDR1 SGHDN, CDR2 FVKESK. This CDR3 is 17 amino acids long. This rearrangement joins TRBV14 to TRBJ2-2, with 8 bases matching TRBD1. This specimen consisted of peripheral blood, obtained on day 0 of AZD1222 vaccination. The TCR originated in an adult in good health. CDR3 protein: CASSRQNAGGNTGELFF. As DNA, the CDR3 is TGTGCCAGCAGCCGACAAAACGCAGGGGGCAACACCGGGGAGCTGTTTTTT.